The source of this T cell receptor beta chain is a study of T cells in Graves' hyperthyroidism and ophthalmopathy. This CDR3 has 13 amino acids. Germline CDR1 and CDR2: MNHEY and SMNVEV (reference sequence). V dropped 9 bases and J dropped 5 bases, with 14 bases sitting between them. This clonotype was seen a handful of times. Amplification yielded TCR beta CDR3 regions, with RNA transcripts as the source. An initial round of RT-PCR targeting the TCR CDR3 relied on the HTBI primer set. In TCRdb, the multiplex PCR reads were re-called with MiXCR into one record per CDR3 protein. The sample holds 730,000 or so distinct CDR3 sequences, around 19% seen once. Participants, patients aged 18 to 65, had newly diagnosed hyperthyroidism with a duration under 2 months.

The genes are TRBV27 and TRBJ2-1; D not certain. Sequencing was carried out using blood. The source is a woman aged 50 to 60 with Graves' hyperthyroidism that later progressed to Graves' ophthalmopathy. CDR3 loop: CASRALGNNEQFF. As DNA, the CDR3 is TGTGCCAGTCGGGCACTTGGGAACAATGAGCAGTTCTTC.